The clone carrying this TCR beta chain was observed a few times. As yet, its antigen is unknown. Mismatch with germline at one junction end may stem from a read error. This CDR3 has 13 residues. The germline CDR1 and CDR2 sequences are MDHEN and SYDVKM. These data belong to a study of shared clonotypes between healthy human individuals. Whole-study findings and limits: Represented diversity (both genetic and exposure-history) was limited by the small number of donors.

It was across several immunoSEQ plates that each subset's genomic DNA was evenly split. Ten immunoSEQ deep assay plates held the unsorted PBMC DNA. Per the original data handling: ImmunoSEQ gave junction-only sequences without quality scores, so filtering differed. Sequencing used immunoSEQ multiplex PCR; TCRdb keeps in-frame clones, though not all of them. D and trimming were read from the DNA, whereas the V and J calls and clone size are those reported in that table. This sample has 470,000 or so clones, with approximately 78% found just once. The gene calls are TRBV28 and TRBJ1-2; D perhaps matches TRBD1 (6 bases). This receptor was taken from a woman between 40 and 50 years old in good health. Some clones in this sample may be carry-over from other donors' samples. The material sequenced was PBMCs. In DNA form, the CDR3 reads TGTGCCAGCAGCCCCACGGACAGCCGGCCTGTACACTTC. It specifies CASSPTDSRPVHF.